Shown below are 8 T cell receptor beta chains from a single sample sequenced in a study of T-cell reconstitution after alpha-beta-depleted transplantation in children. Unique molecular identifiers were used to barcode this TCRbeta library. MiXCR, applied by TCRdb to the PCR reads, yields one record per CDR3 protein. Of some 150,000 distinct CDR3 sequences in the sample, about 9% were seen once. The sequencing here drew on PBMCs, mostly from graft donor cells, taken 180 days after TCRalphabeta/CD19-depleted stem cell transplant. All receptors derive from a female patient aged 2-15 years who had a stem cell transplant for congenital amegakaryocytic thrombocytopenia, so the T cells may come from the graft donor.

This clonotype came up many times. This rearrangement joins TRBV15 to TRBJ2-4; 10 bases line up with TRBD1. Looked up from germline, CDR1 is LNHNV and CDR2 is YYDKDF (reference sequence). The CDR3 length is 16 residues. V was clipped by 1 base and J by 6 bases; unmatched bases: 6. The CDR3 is CATSRGQGAGVNIQYF. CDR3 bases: TGTGCCACCAGCAGAGGACAGGGGGCTGGGGTAAACATTCAGTACTTC.

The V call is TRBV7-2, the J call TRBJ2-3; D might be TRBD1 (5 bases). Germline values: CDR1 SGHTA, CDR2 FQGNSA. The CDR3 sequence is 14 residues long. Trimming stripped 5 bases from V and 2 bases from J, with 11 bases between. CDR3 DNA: TGTGCCAGCAGCCCCGGACATACCACAGATACGCAGTATTTT. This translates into CASSPGHTTDTQYF.

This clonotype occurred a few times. The CDR3 DNA reads as TGCAGTGCTAGAGGTTCGCTCGGACAGGGCAGTCTCGAGCAGTACTTC. As protein: CSARGSLGQGSLEQYF. The chain employs TRBV20-1 and TRBJ2-7, with 8 bases identical to TRBD1. The CDR3 length is 16 residues. V trimming: 1 base; J trimming: 6 bases; junction bases outside the gene matches: 14. Germline assignment: CDR1 DFQATT and CDR2 SNEGSKA (reference sequence).

The CDR3 region is CSAYRQTLLSYEQYF. CDR3 sequence (DNA): TGCAGTGCTTACCGACAGACCCTGCTCTCCTACGAGCAGTACTTC. The chain couples TRBV20-1 to TRBJ2-7, with D perhaps TRBD1 (5 bases). Germline CDR1 and CDR2: DFQATT and SNEGSKA (reference sequence). V lost 5 bases and J lost 0, with 17 bases in between. The CDR3 has 15 residues.

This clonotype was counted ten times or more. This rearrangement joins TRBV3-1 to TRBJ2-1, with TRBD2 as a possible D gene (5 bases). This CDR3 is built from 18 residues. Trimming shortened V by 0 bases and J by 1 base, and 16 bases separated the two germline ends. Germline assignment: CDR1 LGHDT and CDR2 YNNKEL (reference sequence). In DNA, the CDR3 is TGTGCCAGCAGCCAAGATTGGTGGGCCGGAGGATCCTACAATGAGCAGTTCTTC. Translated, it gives CASSQDWWAGGSYNEQFF.

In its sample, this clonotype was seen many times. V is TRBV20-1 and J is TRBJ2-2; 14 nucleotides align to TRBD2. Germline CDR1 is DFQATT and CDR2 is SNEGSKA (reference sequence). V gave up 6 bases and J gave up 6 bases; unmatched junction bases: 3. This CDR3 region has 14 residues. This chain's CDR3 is CSAGTSGRPGELFF. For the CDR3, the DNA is TGCAGTGCAGGGACTAGCGGGAGACCCGGGGAGCTGTTTTTT.

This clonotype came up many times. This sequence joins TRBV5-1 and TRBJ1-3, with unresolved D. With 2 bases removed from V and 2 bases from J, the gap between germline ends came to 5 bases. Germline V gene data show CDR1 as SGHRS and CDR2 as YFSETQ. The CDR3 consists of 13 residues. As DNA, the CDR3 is TGCGCCAGCAGCTTTGGAGCTGGAAACACCATATATTTT. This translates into CASSFGAGNTIYF.

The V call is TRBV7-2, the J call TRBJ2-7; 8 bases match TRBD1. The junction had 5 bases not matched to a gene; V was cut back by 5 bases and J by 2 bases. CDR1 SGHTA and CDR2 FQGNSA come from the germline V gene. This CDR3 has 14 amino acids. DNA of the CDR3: TGTGCCAGCAGCACCAAGACAGGGGCCTACGAGCAGTACTTC. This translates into CASSTKTGAYEQYF.